Listed below are T cell receptor beta chains from one sample, sequenced in a study of T cells in Graves' hyperthyroidism and ophthalmopathy. TCRdb itself ran the multiplex PCR reads through MiXCR, one entry per CDR3 protein. The repertoire holds fewer than 700,000 distinct CDR3 sequences, with under 20% as singletons. Sequenced: blood. All receptors derive from a woman between 25 and 40 years old with Graves' hyperthyroidism. The CDR3 runs from the conserved cysteine through the conserved F or W. Each record gives: V gene, D gene, J gene, clone size, CDR3 length, CDR3 DNA, CDR3 protein. A D gene is named only where the DNA matches it firmly. Size tells how often a clone was seen (once, few, many) or the class of an expanded clone, and some rows leave it out.

TRBV7-9	TRBD1	TRBJ2-7	few	14	TGTGCCAGCATCACTCCCGGGACAGGGGGCGAGCAGTACTTC	CASITPGTGGEQYF
TRBV29-1	-	TRBJ2-2	-	13	TGCAGCGTCTGGGTTCCGGGGACCGGGGAGCTGTTTTTT	CSVWVPGTGELFF
TRBV9	-	TRBJ2-1	-	15	TGTGCCAGCAGCGTAGGATCCAGTTTCAACAATGAGCAGTTCTTC	CASSVGSSFNNEQFF
TRBV29-1	-	TRBJ2-7	many	12	TGCAGCGTTGAAGAAAGCATCTACGAGCAGTACTTC	CSVEESIYEQYF
TRBV28	-	TRBJ2-2	many	16	TGTGCCAGCAGCGCTTACCCCAGGACCTACACCGGGGAGCTGTTTTTT	CASSAYPRTYTGELFF
TRBV28	-	TRBJ1-1	many	12	TGTGCCAGCAGTGATAGGTTGCCTGAAGCTTTCTTT	CASSDRLPEAFF
TRBV5-1	-	TRBJ2-4	-	15	TGCGCCAGCAGCTTCCCCCGAGAGGGCAAAAACATTCAGTACTTC	CASSFPREGKNIQYF
TRBV6-1	-	TRBJ1-2	many	15	TGTGCCAGCAGTTGGGTTGACAGCGGTAACTATGGCTACACCTTC	CASSWVDSGNYGYTF
TRBV28	-	TRBJ1-5	once	14	TGTGCCAGCAGTAGATTACTGAGGAATCAGCCCCAGCATTTT	CASSRLLRNQPQHF
TRBV3-1	-	TRBJ2-7	many	12	TGTGCCAGCAGCACCGGCACAGACGAGCAGTACTTC	CASSTGTDEQYF
TRBV6-2/TRBV6-3	-	TRBJ2-1	-	12	TGTGCCAGCAGTGTCCAGGGACATGAGCAGTTCTTC	CASSVQGHEQFF
TRBV12-3/TRBV12-4	-	TRBJ1-3	-	14	TGTGCCAGCAGTTTACAGGGTGTCCGAAACACCATATATTTT	CASSLQGVRNTIYF
TRBV5-6	-	TRBJ2-3	-	13	TGTGCCAGCAGCTTAGTGGTTACAGATACGCAGTATTTT	CASSLVVTDTQYF
TRBV7-3	-	TRBJ2-1	many	15	TGTGCCAGCAGCTTAGGGGCCGGGACGCTGAATGAGCAGTTCTTC	CASSLGAGTLNEQFF
TRBV18	-	TRBJ2-5	many	15	TGTGCCAGCTCACCTCCGGTGCCCAGTGCACCTCCCCAGTACTTC	CASSPPVPSAPPQYF
TRBV12-3/TRBV12-4	TRBD2	TRBJ2-3	few	18	TGTGCCAGCAGTTTACGACTGACTAGCGGGAAATACACAGATACGCAGTATTTT	CASSLRLTSGKYTDTQYF
TRBV20-1	TRBD2	TRBJ2-1	many	16	TGCAGTGCTAGAGGGGGGGGGCTAGCGGGAGTCAATGAGCAGTTCTTC	CSARGGGLAGVNEQFF
TRBV9	-	TRBJ2-2	-	15	TGTGCCAGCAGCGCCGGCGGGAAAGGTGATGGGGAGCTGTTTTTT	CASSAGGKGDGELFF
TRBV12-3/TRBV12-4	-	TRBJ1-1	many	12	TGTGCCAGCGGCTACTCCAACACTGAAGCTTTCTTT	CASGYSNTEAFF
TRBV20-1	-	TRBJ1-2	many	15	TGCAGTGCAAGAAAGGGTGCAGGGGAAGGCTATGGCTACACCTTC	CSARKGAGEGYGYTF
TRBV12-3/TRBV12-4	TRBD2	TRBJ2-3	many	14	TGTGCCAGCATGGCGGGAGTGTGGGCAGATACGCAGTATTTT	CASMAGVWADTQYF
TRBV7-2	-	TRBJ2-3	few	16	TGTGCCAGCAGCCCCCATGGGGCGGCTAGGACAGATACGCAGTATTTT	CASSPHGAARTDTQYF
TRBV5-4	TRBD1	TRBJ1-1	few	16	TGTGCCAGCAGCTTCGGACAGGGATCTATCAACACTGAAGCTTTCTTT	CASSFGQGSINTEAFF
TRBV7-3	TRBD2	TRBJ2-1	many	18	TGTGCCAGCAGCTTAAATAGCGGGAGGGGGGGCATTTACAATGAGCAGTTCTTC	CASSLNSGRGGIYNEQFF